What follows describes a single TCR beta chain. The antigen is undetermined. The sample comes from a study of response to subunit inactivated influenza vaccine. Study-level points and caveats: A suggestion made by the authors is that each seasonal influenza vaccination recruits few new T cells.

TCRdb reanalysed the RT-PCR reads using MiXCR and keeps one entry per CDR3 protein. Of 490,000 or so distinct CDR3 sequences listed, less than 8% are singletons. V dropped 2 bases and J dropped 5 bases, with 12 bases sitting between them. Germline CDR1 LNHDA, CDR2 SQIVND (reference sequence). CDR3 length equals 14 residues. The receptor's source is a man between 50 and 75 years old who received an inactivated influenza vaccine. The J gene is TRBJ2-5, the V gene TRBV19, with D possibly TRBD2 on 6 matching bases. The sample was PBMCs from blood, taken around 25 months after vaccination. For the CDR3, the DNA is TGTGCCAGTAGTATAATGGGGGGTGACGAGACCCAGTACTTC. It encodes CASSIMGGDETQYF. Based on the CDR3 plus reference TRBV19 and TRBJ2-5, the full variable domain is DGGITQSPKYLFRKEGQNVTLSCEQNLNHDAMYWYRQDPGQGLRLIYYSQIVNDFQKGDIAEGYSVSREKKESFPLTVTSAQKNPTAFYLCASSIMGGDETQYFGPGTRLLVL.